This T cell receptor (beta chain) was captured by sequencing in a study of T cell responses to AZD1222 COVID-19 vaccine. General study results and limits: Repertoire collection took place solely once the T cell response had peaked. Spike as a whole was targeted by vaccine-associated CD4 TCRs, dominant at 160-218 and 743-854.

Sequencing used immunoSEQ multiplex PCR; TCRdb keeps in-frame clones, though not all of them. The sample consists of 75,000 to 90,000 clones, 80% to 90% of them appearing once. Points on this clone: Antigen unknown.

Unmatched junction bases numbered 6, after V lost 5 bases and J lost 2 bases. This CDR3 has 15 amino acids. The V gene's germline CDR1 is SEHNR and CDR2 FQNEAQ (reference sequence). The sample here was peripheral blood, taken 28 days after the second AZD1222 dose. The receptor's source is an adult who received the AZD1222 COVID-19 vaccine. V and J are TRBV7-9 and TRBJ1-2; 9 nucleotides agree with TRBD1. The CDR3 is CASSPKTGGNYGYTF. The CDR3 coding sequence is TGTGCCAGCAGCCCTAAGACAGGGGGGAACTATGGCTACACCTTC.